This T cell receptor (beta chain) was identified during a study of sequential checkpoint blockade in melanoma. Study as a whole: First-line arms were nivolumab then ipilimumab, or the reverse, randomized 1:1. Both treatment sequences were followed by maintenance nivolumab.

Noted treatment: randomized to nivolumab then ipilimumab (arm A) or the reverse (arm B). PBMC sorting kept live CD3+CD8+ cells without CD19 or CD56. Only a few counts were recorded for this clone. Data came from immunoSEQ multiplex PCR; TCRdb stores just in-frame clones and leaves some out. The data show 18,000 or so clones, roughly 61% seen once. This specimen was CD8+ T cells sorted from blood (inferred from file names), taken from a patient given nivolumab and ipilimumab in sequence. The sequence came from a human donor with melanoma.

The CDR3 is CASSQEVQGDNQPQHF. CDR3 DNA: TGTGCCAGCAGCCAAGAAGTACAGGGGGACAATCAGCCCCAGCATTTT. J is TRBJ1-5 and V is TRBV14; TRBD1 matches 8 bases. In germline, CDR1 is SGHDN, CDR2 FVKESK. V shed 0 bases and J 3 bases; nucleotides not matched to a gene: 4. The CDR3 contains 16 residues.